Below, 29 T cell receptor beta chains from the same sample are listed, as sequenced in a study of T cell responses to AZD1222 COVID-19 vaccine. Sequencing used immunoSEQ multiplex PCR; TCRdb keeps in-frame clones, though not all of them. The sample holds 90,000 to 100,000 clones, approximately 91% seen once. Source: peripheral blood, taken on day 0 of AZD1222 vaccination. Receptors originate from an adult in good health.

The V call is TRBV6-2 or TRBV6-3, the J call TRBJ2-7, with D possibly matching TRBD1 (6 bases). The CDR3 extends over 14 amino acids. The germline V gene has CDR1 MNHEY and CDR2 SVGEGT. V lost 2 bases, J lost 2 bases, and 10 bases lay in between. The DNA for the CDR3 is TGTGCCAGCAGTTACGCAGGGGCCCCCTACGAGCAGTACTTC. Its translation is CASSYAGAPYEQYF.

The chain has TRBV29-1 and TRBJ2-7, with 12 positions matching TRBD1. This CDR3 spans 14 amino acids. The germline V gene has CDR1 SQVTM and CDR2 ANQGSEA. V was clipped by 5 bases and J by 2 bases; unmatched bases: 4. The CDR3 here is CSVRGTGGAYEQYF. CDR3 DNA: TGCAGCGTTCGCGGGACAGGGGGCGCCTACGAGCAGTACTTC.

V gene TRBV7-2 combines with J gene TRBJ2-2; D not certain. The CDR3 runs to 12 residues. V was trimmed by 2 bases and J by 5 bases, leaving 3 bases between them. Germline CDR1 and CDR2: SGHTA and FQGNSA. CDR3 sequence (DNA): TGTGCCAGCAGCTTAAAAACCGGGGAGCTGTTTTTT. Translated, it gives CASSLKTGELFF.

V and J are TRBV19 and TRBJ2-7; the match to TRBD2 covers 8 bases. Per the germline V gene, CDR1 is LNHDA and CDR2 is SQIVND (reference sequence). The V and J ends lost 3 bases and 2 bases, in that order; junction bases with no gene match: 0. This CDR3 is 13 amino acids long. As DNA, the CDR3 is TGTGCCAGTAGTATCGGGGGGGCCTACGAGCAGTACTTC. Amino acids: CASSIGGAYEQYF.

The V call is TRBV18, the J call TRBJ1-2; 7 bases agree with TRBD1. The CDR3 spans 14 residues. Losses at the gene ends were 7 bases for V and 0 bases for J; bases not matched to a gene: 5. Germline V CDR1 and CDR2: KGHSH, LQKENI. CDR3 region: CASFGQATNYGYTF. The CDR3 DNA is TGTGCCAGCTTCGGACAGGCCACTAACTATGGCTACACCTTC.

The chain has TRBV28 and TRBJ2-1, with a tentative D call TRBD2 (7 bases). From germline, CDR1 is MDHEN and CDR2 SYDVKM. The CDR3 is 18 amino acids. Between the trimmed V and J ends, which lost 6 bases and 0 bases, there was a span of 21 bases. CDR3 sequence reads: CASRGTWGGVSSYNEQFF. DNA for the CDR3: TGTGCCAGCAGGGGAACCTGGGGGGGCGTGAGCTCCTACAATGAGCAGTTCTTC.

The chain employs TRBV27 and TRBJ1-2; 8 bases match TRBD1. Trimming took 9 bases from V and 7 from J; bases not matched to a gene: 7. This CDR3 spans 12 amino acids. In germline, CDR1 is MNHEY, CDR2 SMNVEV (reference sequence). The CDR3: CASTGQALGYTF. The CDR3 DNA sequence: TGTGCCAGTACGGGACAGGCTCTTGGCTACACCTTC.

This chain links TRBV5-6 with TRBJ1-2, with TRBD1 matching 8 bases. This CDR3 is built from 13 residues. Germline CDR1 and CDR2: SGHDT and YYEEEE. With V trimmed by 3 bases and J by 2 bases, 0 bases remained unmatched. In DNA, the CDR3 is TGTGCCAGCAGCTGGGACAGGAACTATGGCTACACCTTC. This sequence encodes CASSWDRNYGYTF.

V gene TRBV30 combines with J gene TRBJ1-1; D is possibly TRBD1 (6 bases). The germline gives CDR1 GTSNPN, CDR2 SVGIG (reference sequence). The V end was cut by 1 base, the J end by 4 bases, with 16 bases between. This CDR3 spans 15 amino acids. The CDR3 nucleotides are TGTGCCTGGAGTGCCCTAGAAGTCAGGGGCACTGAAGCTTTCTTT. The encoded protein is CAWSALEVRGTEAFF.

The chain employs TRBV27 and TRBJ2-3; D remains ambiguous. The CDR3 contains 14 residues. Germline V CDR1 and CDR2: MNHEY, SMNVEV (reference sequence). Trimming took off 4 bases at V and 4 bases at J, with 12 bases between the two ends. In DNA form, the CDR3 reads TGTGCCAGCAGTTCGGTCCTCACGGCAGATACGCAGTATTTT. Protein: CASSSVLTADTQYF.

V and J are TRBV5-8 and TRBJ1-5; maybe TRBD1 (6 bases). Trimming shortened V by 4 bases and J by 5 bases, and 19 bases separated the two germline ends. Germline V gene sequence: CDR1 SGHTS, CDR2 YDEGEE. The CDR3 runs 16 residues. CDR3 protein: CASSLPWGQRDQPQHF. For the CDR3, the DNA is TGTGCCAGCAGCCTACCCTGGGGGCAAAGGGATCAGCCCCAGCATTTT.

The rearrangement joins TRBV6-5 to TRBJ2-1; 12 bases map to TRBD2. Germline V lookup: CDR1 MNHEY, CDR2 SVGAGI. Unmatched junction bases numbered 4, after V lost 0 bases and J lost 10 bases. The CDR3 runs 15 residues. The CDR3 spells CASSYSTSGGLEQFF. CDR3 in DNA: TGTGCCAGCAGTTACTCGACTAGCGGGGGATTGGAGCAGTTCTTC.

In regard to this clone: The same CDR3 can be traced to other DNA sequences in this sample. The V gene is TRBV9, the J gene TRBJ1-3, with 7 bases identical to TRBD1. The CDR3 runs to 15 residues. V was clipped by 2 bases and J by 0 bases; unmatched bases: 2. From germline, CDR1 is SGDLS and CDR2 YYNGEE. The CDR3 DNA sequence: TGTGCCAGCAGCGTGGACAGGCTCTCTGGAAACACCATATATTTT. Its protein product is CASSVDRLSGNTIYF.

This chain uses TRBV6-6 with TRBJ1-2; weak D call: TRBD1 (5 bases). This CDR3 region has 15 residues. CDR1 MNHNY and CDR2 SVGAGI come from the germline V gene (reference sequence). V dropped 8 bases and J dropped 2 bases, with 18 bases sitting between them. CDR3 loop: CASGGRDWGNYGYTF. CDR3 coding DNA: TGTGCCAGCGGAGGGCGGGATTGGGGGAACTATGGCTACACCTTC.

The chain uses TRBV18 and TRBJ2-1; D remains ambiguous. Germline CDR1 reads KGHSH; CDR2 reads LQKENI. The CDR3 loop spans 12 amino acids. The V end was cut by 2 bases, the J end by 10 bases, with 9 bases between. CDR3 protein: CASSPGPGEQFF. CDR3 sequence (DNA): TGTGCCAGCTCACCAGGGCCCGGGGAGCAGTTCTTC.

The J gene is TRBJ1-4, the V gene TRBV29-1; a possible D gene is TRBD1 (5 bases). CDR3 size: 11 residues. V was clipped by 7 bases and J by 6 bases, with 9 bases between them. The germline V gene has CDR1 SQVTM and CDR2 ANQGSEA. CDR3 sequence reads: CSAGSDEKLFF. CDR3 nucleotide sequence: TGCAGCGCAGGGAGTGATGAAAAACTGTTTTTT. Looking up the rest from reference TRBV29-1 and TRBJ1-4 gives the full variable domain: SAVISQKPSRDICQRGTSLTIQCQVDSQVTMMFWYRQQPGQSLTLIATANQGSEATYESGFVIDKFPISRPNLTFSTLTVSNMSPEDSSIYLCSAGSDEKLFFGSGTQLSVL.

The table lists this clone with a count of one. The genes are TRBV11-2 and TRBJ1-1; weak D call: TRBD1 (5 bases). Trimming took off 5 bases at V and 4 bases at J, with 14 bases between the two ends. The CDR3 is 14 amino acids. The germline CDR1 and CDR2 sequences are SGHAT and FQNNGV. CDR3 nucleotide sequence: TGTGCCAGCAGCCTCCCGGGGGATATCACTGAAGCTTTCTTT. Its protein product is CASSLPGDITEAFF.

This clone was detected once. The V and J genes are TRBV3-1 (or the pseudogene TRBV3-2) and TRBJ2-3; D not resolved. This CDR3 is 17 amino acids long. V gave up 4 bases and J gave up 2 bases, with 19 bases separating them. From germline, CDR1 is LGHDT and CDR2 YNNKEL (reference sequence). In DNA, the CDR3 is TGTGCCAGCAGCCCCACTAAGATCGGTGGGTTCACAGATACGCAGTATTTT. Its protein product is CASSPTKIGGFTDTQYF.

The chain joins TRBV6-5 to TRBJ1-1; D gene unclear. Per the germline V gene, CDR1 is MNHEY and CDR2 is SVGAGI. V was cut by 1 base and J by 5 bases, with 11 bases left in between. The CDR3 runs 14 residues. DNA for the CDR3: TGTGCCAGCAGTTACTTGGGGTTGAGGACTGAAGCTTTCTTT. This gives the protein CASSYLGLRTEAFF.

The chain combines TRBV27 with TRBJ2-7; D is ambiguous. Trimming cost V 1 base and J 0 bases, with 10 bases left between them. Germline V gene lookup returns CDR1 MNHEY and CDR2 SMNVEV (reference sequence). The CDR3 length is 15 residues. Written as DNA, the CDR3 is TGTGCCAGCAGTTTATACCCCAGGAGCTCCTACGAGCAGTACTTC. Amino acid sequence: CASSLYPRSSYEQYF.

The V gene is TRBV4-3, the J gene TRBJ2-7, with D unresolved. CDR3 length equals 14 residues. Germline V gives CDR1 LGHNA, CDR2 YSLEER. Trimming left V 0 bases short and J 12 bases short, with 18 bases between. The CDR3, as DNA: TGCGCCAGCAGCCAAGATCTGGCCCCTCTTTCGCTGTACTTC. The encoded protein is CASSQDLAPLSLYF.

DNA of the CDR3: TGTGCCAGCAGTTGGAGTAGGACAGGAGGGGACACCATATATTTT. Amino acids: CASSWSRTGGDTIYF. This chain links TRBV6-5 with TRBJ1-3; TRBD1 aligns across 7 bases. The V and J ends lost 4 bases and 8 bases, in that order; junction bases with no gene match: 11. The germline V gene encodes CDR1 MNHEY and CDR2 SVGAGI. The CDR3 length is 15 residues.

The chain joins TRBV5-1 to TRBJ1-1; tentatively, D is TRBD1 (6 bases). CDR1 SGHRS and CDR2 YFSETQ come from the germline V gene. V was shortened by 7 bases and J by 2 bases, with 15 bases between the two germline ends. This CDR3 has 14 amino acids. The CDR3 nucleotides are TGCGCCAGCCGACAGGAGCCTCTCAACACTGAAGCTTTCTTT. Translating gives CASRQEPLNTEAFF.

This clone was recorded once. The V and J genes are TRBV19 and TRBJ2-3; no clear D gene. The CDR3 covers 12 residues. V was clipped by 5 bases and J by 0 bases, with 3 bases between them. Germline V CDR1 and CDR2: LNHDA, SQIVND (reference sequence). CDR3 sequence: CASSGSTDTQYF. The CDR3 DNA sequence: TGTGCCAGTAGTGGTAGCACAGATACGCAGTATTTT.

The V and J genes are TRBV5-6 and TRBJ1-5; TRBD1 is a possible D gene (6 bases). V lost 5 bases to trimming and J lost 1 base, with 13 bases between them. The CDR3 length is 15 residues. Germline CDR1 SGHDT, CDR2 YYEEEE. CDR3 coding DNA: TGTGCCAGCAGTCGTGACAGGCAAAGCAATCAGCCCCAGCATTTT. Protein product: CASSRDRQSNQPQHF.

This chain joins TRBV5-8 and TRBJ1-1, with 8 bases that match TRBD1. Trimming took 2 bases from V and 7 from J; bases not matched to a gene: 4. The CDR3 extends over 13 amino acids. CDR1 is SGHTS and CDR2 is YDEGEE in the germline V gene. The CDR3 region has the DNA TGTGCCAGCAGCTTACAGGGGGGTCGTGAAGCTTTCTTT. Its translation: CASSLQGGREAFF.

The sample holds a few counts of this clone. CDR3: CASSLSPGPNEQYF. CDR3 coding DNA: TGTGCCAGCAGCTTGTCCCCAGGGCCCAACGAGCAGTACTTC. This sequence joins TRBV5-8 and TRBJ2-7, with D maybe TRBD1 (5 bases). Between the trimmed V and J ends, which lost 1 base and 5 bases, there was a span of 13 bases. The CDR3 has 14 amino acids. Germline CDR1 reads SGHTS; CDR2 reads YDEGEE.

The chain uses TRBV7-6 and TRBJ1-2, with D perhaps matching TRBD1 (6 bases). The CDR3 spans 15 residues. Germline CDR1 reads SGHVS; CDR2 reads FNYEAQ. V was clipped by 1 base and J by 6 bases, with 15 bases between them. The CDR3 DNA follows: TGTGCCAGCAGCTTAGGGGTTGGAGGGGGGGATGGCTACACCTTC. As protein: CASSLGVGGGDGYTF.

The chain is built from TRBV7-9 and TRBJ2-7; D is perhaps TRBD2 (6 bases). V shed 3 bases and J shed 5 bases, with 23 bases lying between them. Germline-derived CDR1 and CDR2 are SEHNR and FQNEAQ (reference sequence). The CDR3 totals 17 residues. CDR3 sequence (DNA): TGTGCCAGCAGCTTTAACGTAGGGACTCACCTTAGGGACGAGCAGTACTTC. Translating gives CASSFNVGTHLRDEQYF.